This T cell receptor (beta chain) was sequenced during a study of blood T cell repertoires in COVID-19. This CDR3 is built from 11 residues. Germline V gives CDR1 LNHDA, CDR2 SQIVND (reference sequence). The V segment lost 11 bases and the J segment 5 bases; nucleotides outside the gene matches: 4. Assay: immunoSEQ multiplex PCR; the TCRdb copy retains only in-frame clones and omits some. The sample has 250,000 to 350,000 clones, roughly 89% seen once; the top ten hold around 4.3%. Participant-reported clinical history was the basis for cohort assignment. This TCR was sampled from a woman between 18 and 29 years old with acute COVID-19. The rearrangement joins TRBV19 to TRBJ1-1, with TRBD1 identical over 8 bases. The sequenced material came from PBMCs or T cells enriched from blood (not recorded which). The CDR3 sequence: CACNRGTEAFF. The CDR3 region has the DNA TGTGCCTGTAACAGGGGGACTGAAGCTTTCTTT.